These 24 T cell receptor beta chains were sequenced from one sample in a study of CD8+CD57+ T cells in acquired aplastic anemia. By flow cytometry, patients selected for sequencing had shown an expansion of CD8+CD57+ cells. Using genomic DNA as the template, TCR beta VDJ and CDR3 profiling was carried out. TCRdb ran MiXCR on the reads and lists one entry per CDR3 protein. Of some 140,000 distinct CDR3 sequences listed, about 48% are singletons. Material for sequencing was sorted CD4+, CD8+, or CD8+CD57+ T cells (not recorded which) from PBMCs. These receptor sequences come from a human donor with aplastic anemia.

This clonotype was seen many times. The chain recombines TRBV2 with TRBJ1-2; 8 bases line up with TRBD1. This CDR3 is 13 amino acids long. Trimming took 8 bases from V and 7 from J; bases not matched to a gene: 9. The germline V gene has CDR1 SNHLY and CDR2 FYNNEI. CDR3 sequence reads: CASPRQGLSGYTF. In DNA form, the CDR3 reads TGTGCCAGCCCTCGACAGGGGTTGAGTGGCTACACCTTC.

This clonotype was seen ten or more times. The V and J genes are TRBV20-1 and TRBJ2-7, with TRBD1 as a possible D gene (5 bases). Looked up from germline, CDR1 is DFQATT and CDR2 is SNEGSKA (reference sequence). V was pared by 0 bases and J by 2 bases, with 8 bases between. The CDR3 sequence is 13 residues long. CDR3 DNA: TGCAGTGCTAGAGATTCAGGGACCTACGAGCAGTACTTC. It encodes CSARDSGTYEQYF.

The chain couples TRBV7-6 to TRBJ1-6, with TRBD1 matching 9 bases. The trim removed 5 bases at V and 14 bases at J, leaving 10 bases unmatched. Looked up from germline, CDR1 is SGHVS and CDR2 is FNYEAQ. This CDR3 comprises 14 residues. The CDR3 DNA is TGTGCCAGCAGCAACGGACAGGGGTATTCTTCCCTCCACTTT. It codes for CASSNGQGYSSLHF.

This chain connects TRBV10-3 to TRBJ2-3; D may be TRBD2 (5 bases). CDR3 length equals 14 residues. The germline V gene encodes CDR1 ENHRY and CDR2 SYGVKD. Trimming took 3 bases from V and 4 from J, leaving 11 bases between them. CDR3 bases: TGTGCCATCAGTGAAGGGCTAGCCCCAGATACGCAGTATTTT. Its translation is CAISEGLAPDTQYF.

This clonotype was observed at least ten times. The DNA of the CDR3 is TGTGCCAGCAGCCCCGGGTCCCCTAGCTACGAGCAGTACTTC. Its translation is CASSPGSPSYEQYF. The V and J genes are TRBV13 and TRBJ2-7; D gene ambiguous. This CDR3 comprises 14 residues. V dropped 5 bases and J dropped 3 bases, with 14 bases sitting between them. CDR1 and CDR2 (germline): PRHDT, FYEKMQ (reference sequence).

Details on this clonotype: The junction departs from germline at one end; a sequencing error may be responsible. The chain combines TRBV19 with TRBJ1-6; the D is unclear. Germline loops: CDR1 LNHDA, CDR2 SQIVND (reference sequence). CDR3 length: 12 residues. CDR3 sequence: CANSIVDSPLHF. DNA for the CDR3: TGTGCCAATAGTATAGTTGATTCACCCCTCCACTTT.

J is TRBJ2-7 and V is TRBV20-1; 11 positions agree with TRBD2. Germline loops: CDR1 DFQATT, CDR2 SNEGSKA (reference sequence). The CDR3 spans 16 residues. The J segment lost 6 bases and the V segment lost 8 bases, leaving 18 bases of the junction unmatched. CDR3 DNA sequence: TGCAGTATCGCGGCAGCTACTAGCGGGAGAGGTGGCGAGCAGTACTTC. Its translation: CSIAAATSGRGGEQYF.

For the CDR3, the DNA is TGTGCCAGCAGCCTCCTCCCTTCTTCGGGAACTACTAACTATGGCTACACCTTC. This translates into CASSLLPSSGTTNYGYTF. This chain links TRBV11-2 with TRBJ1-2; D not certain. The CDR3 totals 18 residues. The germline V gene encodes CDR1 SGHAT and CDR2 FQNNGV. V lost 5 bases and J lost 0, with 22 bases in between.

The sample holds one count of this clonotype. The rearrangement links TRBV9 to TRBJ2-7; 9 nucleotides line up with TRBD1. CDR1 is SGDLS, CDR2 YYNGEE, per germline. CDR3 length: 13 residues. Trimming removed 0 bases from V and 5 bases from J; junction bases left unmatched: 0. CDR3: CASSVGTGDEQYF. CDR3 DNA sequence: TGTGCCAGCAGCGTAGGGACAGGGGACGAGCAGTACTTC.

In this sample, this clonotype turned up many times. The V and J genes are TRBV7-8 and TRBJ1-2; 10 bases agree with TRBD1. The V and J ends lost 7 bases and 7 bases, in that order; junction bases with no gene match: 9. The length of the CDR3 is 14 residues. Germline loops: CDR1 SGHVS, CDR2 FQNEAQ. The CDR3 coding sequence is TGTGCCAGCATCGGAAAGGGGACAGGGGCTGGCTACACCTTC. Translating it yields CASIGKGTGAGYTF.

This clonotype was found a few times. A read error is possible here, since a much larger clone lies one base away. V gene TRBV6-1 combines with J gene TRBJ2-7; 9 bases agree with TRBD1. CDR3 length equals 15 residues. CDR1 is MNHNS and CDR2 is SASEGT in the germline V gene. This CDR3 reads CAGSAGQGLFYEQYF. The CDR3 nucleotides are TGTGCCGGCAGCGCGGGACAGGGCTTGTTCTACGAGCAGTACTTC.

This clonotype was recorded at least ten times. The genes are TRBV5-6 and TRBJ2-1; D not certain. The CDR3 spans 12 residues. Germline CDR1 SGHDT, CDR2 YYEEEE. Trimming removed 1 base at V and 5 bases at J, with 4 bases between. Here the CDR3 reads CASSLWNNEQFF. The DNA for the CDR3 is TGTGCCAGCAGCTTGTGGAACAATGAGCAGTTCTTC.

The V call is TRBV7-2, the J call TRBJ2-7, with TRBD2 identical over 14 bases. Germline V CDR1 and CDR2: SGHTA, FQGNSA. The CDR3 runs 17 residues. V shed 0 bases and J 7 bases; nucleotides not matched to a gene: 8. CDR3 residues: CASSLALTSGGAREQYF. In DNA form, the CDR3 reads TGTGCCAGCAGCTTAGCGCTGACTAGCGGGGGGGCTCGTGAGCAGTACTTC.

In its sample, this clonotype was seen many times. This chain links TRBV5-1 with TRBJ2-7; the D is unclear. V was shortened by 0 bases and J by 5 bases, with 12 bases between the two germline ends. The CDR3 totals 14 residues. The V gene's germline CDR1 is SGHRS and CDR2 YFSETQ. The CDR3 sequence: CASSLEGIRDEQYF. In nucleotides, the CDR3 is TGCGCCAGCAGCTTGGAGGGAATCCGGGACGAGCAGTACTTC.

The chain employs TRBV13 and TRBJ2-7; TRBD1 is a possible D gene (5 bases). CDR3 size: 13 residues. The germline gives CDR1 PRHDT, CDR2 FYEKMQ (reference sequence). The V and J ends lost 5 bases and 3 bases respectively, with 11 bases between them. CDR3 sequence (DNA): TGTGCCAGCAGCCCGCGACAGCACTACGAGCAGTACTTC. Protein product: CASSPRQHYEQYF.

Many counts were recorded for this clonotype. The chain carries TRBV7-6 and TRBJ2-1, with D tentatively TRBD1 or TRBD2 (7 bases each). Deletions cut 0 bases from V and 4 bases from J, with 16 bases between. CDR1 is SGHVS and CDR2 is FNYEAQ in the germline V gene. The CDR3 is 17 amino acids. The CDR3, as DNA: TGTGCCAGCAGCTTAGCCTGGGGAGGGGGCCCTTACAATGAGCAGTTCTTC. Translating it yields CASSLAWGGGPYNEQFF.

This clonotype was counted a few times. V and J are TRBV15 and TRBJ2-3; possible D gene TRBD2, 5 bases. The CDR3 spans 16 residues. Germline values: CDR1 LNHNV, CDR2 YYDKDF (reference sequence). Trimming removed 2 bases at V and 0 bases at J, with 12 bases between. The CDR3 loop is CATSRLAPISTDTQYF. For the CDR3, the DNA is TGTGCCACCAGCAGACTAGCCCCTATTAGCACAGATACGCAGTATTTT.

This clonotype was found many times. This chain connects TRBV13 to TRBJ1-1; TRBD1 matches at 9 bases. The trim removed 5 bases at V and 1 base at J, leaving 8 bases unmatched. This CDR3 has 16 residues. CDR1 is PRHDT and CDR2 is FYEKMQ in the germline V gene (reference sequence). CDR3 DNA: TGTGCCAGCAGCCCGGAACAGGGGGCGCAGAACACTGAAGCTTTCTTT. The encoded protein is CASSPEQGAQNTEAFF.

A remark on this clonotype: A read error may account for a junction end that differs from germline. The rearrangement joins TRBV24-1 to TRBJ1-5, with D possibly TRBD1 on 5 matching bases. Germline lookup yields CDR1 KGHDR and CDR2 SFDVKD. CDR3 length: 14 residues. The CDR3 coding sequence is TGTGCCGCCAGTGATCCAGGGTACAATCAGCCCCAGCATTTT. It translates to CAASDPGYNQPQHF.

The V call is TRBV2, the J call TRBJ2-5; the D is unclear. V was shortened by 4 bases and J by 1 base, with 10 bases between the two germline ends. Germline V CDR1 and CDR2: SNHLY, FYNNEI. The CDR3 is 14 amino acids. The CDR3 coding sequence is TGTGCCAGCAGTGCAAGACACCCCCAAGAGACCCAGTACTTC. Translated: CASSARHPQETQYF.

This clonotype has only a few counts. This sequence may be a read error, since a much larger clone differs from it by one base. CDR3: CASSPSGNGQFF. The CDR3 bases are TGTGCCAGCAGCCCGAGCGGGAATGGGCAGTTCTTC. This sequence joins TRBV12-3 or TRBV12-4 and TRBJ2-1; TRBD2 aligns across 7 bases. The CDR3 is made up of 12 amino acids.

The table lists this clonotype with a few counts. This may stem from a read error, because a much larger clone lies one nucleotide away. The chain links TRBV7-9 to TRBJ1-2; no clear D gene. Trimming removed 5 bases at V and 2 bases at J, with 9 bases between. CDR1 and CDR2 from the germline V gene are SEHNR and FQNEAQ (reference sequence). This CDR3 is 13 amino acids long. The CDR3 DNA reads TGTGCCAGCAGCGCCGACACGAACTATGGCTACACCTTC. This encodes CASSADTNYGYTF.

The V gene is TRBV2, the J gene TRBJ2-5, with TRBD2 identical over 13 bases. The germline gives CDR1 SNHLY, CDR2 FYNNEI. The CDR3 consists of 13 residues. The V gene end was trimmed by 8 bases and the J gene end by 5 bases; junction bases not matched to a gene: 2. The CDR3 is CASLGLAGETQYF. CDR3 nucleotides: TGTGCCAGCCTGGGACTAGCGGGGGAGACCCAGTACTTC.

This clonotype was observed at least ten times. The CDR3: CASSEGEGMNSPLHF. DNA of the CDR3: TGTGCCAGCAGTGAAGGGGAAGGGATGAATTCACCCCTCCACTTT. This rearrangement joins TRBV6-1 to TRBJ1-6; no firm D call. The germline gives CDR1 MNHNS, CDR2 SASEGT. V shed 1 base and J shed 7 bases, with 11 bases lying between them. The CDR3 has 15 residues.